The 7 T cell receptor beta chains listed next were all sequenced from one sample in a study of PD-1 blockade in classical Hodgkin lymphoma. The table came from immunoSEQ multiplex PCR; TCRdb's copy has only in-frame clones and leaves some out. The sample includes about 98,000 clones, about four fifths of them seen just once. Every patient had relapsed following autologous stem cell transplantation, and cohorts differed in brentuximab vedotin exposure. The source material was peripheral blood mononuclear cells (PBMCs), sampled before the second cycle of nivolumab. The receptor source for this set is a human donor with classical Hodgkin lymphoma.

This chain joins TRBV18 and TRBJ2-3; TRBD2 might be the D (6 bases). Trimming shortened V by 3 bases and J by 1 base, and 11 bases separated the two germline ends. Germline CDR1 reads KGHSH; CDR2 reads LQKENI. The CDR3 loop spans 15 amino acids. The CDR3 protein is CASSPVGGRTDTQYF. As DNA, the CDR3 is TGTGCCAGCTCACCGGTGGGGGGACGCACAGATACGCAGTATTTT.

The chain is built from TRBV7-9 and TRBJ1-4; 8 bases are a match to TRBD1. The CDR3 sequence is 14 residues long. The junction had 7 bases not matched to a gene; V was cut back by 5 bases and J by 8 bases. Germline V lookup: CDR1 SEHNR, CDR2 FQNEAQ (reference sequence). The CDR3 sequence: CASSRGQGWEKLFF. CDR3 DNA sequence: TGTGCCAGCAGCCGAGGACAGGGATGGGAAAAACTGTTTTTT.

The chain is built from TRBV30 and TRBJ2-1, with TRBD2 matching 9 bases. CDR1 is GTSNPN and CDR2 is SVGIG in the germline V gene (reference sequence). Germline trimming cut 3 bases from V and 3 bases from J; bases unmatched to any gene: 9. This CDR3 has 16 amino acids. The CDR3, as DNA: TGTGCCTGGAGAGAAGCGGGACTAGCACACTACAATGAGCAGTTCTTC. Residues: CAWREAGLAHYNEQFF.

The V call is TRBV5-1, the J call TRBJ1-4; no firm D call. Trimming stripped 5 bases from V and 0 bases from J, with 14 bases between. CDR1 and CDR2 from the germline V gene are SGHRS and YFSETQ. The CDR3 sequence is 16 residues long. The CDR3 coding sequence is TGCGCCAGCAGTGCCGCCCCAGGCGCAACTAATGAAAAACTGTTTTTT. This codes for CASSAAPGATNEKLFF.

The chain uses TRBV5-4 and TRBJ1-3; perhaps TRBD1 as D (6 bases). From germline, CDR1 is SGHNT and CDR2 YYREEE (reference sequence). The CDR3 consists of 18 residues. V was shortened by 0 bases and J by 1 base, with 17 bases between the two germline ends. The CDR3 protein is CASSLAIRGGASGNTIYF. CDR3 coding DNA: TGTGCCAGCAGCTTGGCAATTAGGGGGGGCGCGTCTGGAAACACCATATATTTT.

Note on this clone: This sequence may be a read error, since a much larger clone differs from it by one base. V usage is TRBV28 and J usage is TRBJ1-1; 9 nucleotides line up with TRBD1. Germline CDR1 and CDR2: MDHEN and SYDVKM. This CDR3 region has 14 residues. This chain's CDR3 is CDSSLTGGGTEAFF. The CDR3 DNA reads TGTGACAGCAGCCTCACAGGGGGCGGCACTGAAGCTTTCTTT.

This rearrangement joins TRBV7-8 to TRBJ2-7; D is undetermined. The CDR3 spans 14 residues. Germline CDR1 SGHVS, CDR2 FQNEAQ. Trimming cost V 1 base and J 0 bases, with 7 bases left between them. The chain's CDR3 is CASSLGWVSYEQYF. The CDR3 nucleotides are TGTGCCAGCAGCTTAGGTTGGGTCTCCTACGAGCAGTACTTC.